This TCR beta chain was identified during a study of cytomegalovirus exposure and HLA in healthy donors. Study as a whole: Later, an analysis reported that the roughly 120 validation repertoires had used the same platform as the approximately 630 first-cohort repertoires. Study-level results: Most TCR sequences proved rare, with some public TCRs found in many donors. In vitro confirmation showed three CMV-associated chains to be CMV antigen specific. There were around 160 TCR beta chains listed as cytomegalovirus-associated.

TCRdb keeps only in-frame clones here, not all; method: immunoSEQ multiplex PCR. The sample has some 110,000 clones, around 94% seen once. Between the trimmed V and J ends, which lost 0 bases and 2 bases, there was a span of 14 bases. CDR1 and CDR2 from the germline V gene are SGHDT and YYEEEE. CDR3 length: 16 amino acids. In regard to this clone: Its antigen is still unknown.

The TCR originated in a young woman in good health and CMV-seronegative. The chain links TRBV5-6 to TRBJ2-5, with D unclear. The sequencing sample was made of PBMCs. The CDR3 DNA is TGTGCCAGCAGCTTGGTGTCAGGCGATCTTCAAGAGACCCAGTACTTC. Translating it yields CASSLVSGDLQETQYF.